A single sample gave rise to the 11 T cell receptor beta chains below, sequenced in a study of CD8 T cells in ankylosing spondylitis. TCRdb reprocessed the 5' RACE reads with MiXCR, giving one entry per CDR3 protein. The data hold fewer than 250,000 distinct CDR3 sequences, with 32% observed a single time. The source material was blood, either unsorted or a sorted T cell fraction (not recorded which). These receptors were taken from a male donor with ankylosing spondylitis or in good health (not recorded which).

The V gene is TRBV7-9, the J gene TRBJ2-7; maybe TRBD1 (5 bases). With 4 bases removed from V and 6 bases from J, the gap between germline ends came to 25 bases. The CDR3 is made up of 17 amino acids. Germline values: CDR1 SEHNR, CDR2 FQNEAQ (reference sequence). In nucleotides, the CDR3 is TGTGCCAGCAGCTCCGCGTCTTGGCAGGGTAGAGGCGGCGAGCAGTACTTC. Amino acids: CASSSASWQGRGGEQYF.

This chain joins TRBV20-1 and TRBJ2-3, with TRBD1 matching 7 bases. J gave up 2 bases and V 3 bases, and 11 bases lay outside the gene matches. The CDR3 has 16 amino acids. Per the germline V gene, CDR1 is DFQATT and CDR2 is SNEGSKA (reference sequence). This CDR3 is CSARSQGVTNTDTQYF. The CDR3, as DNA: TGCAGTGCTAGGTCTCAGGGGGTGACTAACACAGATACGCAGTATTTT.

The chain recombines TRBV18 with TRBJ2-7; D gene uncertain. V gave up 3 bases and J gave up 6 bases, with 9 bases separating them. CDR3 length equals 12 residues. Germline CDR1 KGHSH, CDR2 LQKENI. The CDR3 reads CASSPTPVEQYF. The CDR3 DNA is TGTGCCAGCTCACCGACGCCCGTCGAGCAGTACTTC.

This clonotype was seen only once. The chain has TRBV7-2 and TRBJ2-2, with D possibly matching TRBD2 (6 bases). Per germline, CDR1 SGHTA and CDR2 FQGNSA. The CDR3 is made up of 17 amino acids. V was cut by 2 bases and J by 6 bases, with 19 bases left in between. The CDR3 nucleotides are TGTGCCAGCAGCTTATTGGGCGGGGTAGTCCAAGCCGGGGAGCTGTTTTTT. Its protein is CASSLLGGVVQAGELFF.

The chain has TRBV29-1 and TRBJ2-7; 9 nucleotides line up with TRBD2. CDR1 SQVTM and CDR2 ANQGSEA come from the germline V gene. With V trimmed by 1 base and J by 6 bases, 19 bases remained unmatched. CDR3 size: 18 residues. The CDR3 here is CSVEGLLAGDTTGAEQYF. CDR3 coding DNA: TGCAGCGTTGAAGGGTTGTTAGCGGGGGATACAACCGGGGCCGAGCAGTACTTC.

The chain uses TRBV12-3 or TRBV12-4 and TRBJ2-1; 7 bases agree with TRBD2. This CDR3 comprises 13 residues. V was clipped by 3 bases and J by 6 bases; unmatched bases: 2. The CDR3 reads CASSFTSVNEQFF. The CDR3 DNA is TGTGCCAGCAGTTTCACTAGCGTCAATGAGCAGTTCTTC.

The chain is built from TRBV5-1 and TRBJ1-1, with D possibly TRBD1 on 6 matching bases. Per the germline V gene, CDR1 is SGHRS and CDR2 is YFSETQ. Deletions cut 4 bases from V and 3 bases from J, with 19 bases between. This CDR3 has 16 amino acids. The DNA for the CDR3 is TGCGCCAGCAGCAAGACCCCGGGGGCAGCAGACACTGAAGCTTTCTTT. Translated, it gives CASSKTPGAADTEAFF. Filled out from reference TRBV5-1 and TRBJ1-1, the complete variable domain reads KAGVTQTPRYLIKTRGQQVTLSCSPISGHRSVSWYQQTPGQGLQFLFEYFSETQRNKGNFPGRFSGRQFSNSRSEMNVSTLELGDSALYLCASSKTPGAADTEAFFGQGTRLTVV.

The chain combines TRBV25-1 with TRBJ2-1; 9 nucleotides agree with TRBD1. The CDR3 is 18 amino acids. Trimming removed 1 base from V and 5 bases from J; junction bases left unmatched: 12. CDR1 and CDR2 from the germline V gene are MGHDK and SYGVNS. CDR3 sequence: CASSELGFRQGGNNEQFF. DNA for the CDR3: TGTGCCAGCAGTGAATTAGGTTTTAGACAGGGGGGGAACAATGAGCAGTTCTTC.

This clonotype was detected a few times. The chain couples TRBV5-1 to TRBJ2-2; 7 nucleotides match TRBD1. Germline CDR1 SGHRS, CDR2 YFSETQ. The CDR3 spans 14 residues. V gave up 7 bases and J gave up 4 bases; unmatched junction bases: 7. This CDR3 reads CASRQGMVTGELFF. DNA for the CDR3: TGCGCCAGCCGACAGGGAATGGTCACCGGGGAGCTGTTTTTT.

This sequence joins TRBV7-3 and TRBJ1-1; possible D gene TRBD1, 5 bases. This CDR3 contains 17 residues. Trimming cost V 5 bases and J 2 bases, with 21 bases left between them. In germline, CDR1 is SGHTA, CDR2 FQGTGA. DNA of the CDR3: TGTGCCAGCAGCATGGTCCCCTTTGGAGGGACCAACACTGAAGCTTTCTTT. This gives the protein CASSMVPFGGTNTEAFF.

This CDR3 is CASSALRGTTGNEQFF. DNA of the CDR3: TGTGCCAGCAGCGCCCTTCGTGGGACTACCGGCAATGAGCAGTTCTTC. The chain employs TRBV11-2 and TRBJ2-1; 7 bases agree with TRBD2. V was clipped by 5 bases and J by 6 bases; unmatched bases: 13. This CDR3 is 16 amino acids long. The V gene's germline CDR1 is SGHAT and CDR2 FQNNGV.